What follows are 7 T cell receptor beta chains derived from one specimen sequenced in a study of blood T cell repertoires in COVID-19. Using immunoSEQ multiplex PCR, the repertoire was profiled, and TCRdb retains in-frame clones only, with some absent. The sample lists about 230,000 clones, around four fifths seen once, with around 30% in the top ten. What was sequenced was peripheral blood. These receptors all stem from a man in his forties or fifties with acute or convalescent COVID-19.

The chain joins TRBV27 to TRBJ2-1; 16 nucleotides agree with TRBD2. Germline V CDR1 and CDR2: MNHEY, SMNVEV (reference sequence). Trimming cost V 0 bases and J 2 bases; bases outside gene matches: 1. The CDR3 runs 18 residues. CDR3 amino acids: CASSLSGTSGRAYNEQFF. In nucleotides, the CDR3 is TGTGCCAGCAGTTTATCGGGGACTAGCGGGAGGGCCTACAATGAGCAGTTCTTC.

The chain has TRBV18 and TRBJ2-1; D may be TRBD1 (5 bases). V dropped 5 bases and J dropped 8 bases, with 13 bases sitting between them. The CDR3 contains 13 residues. Germline values: CDR1 KGHSH, CDR2 LQKENI. DNA for the CDR3: TGTGCCAGCTCAACCTCATTCAGGGATGAGCAGTTCTTC. Protein: CASSTSFRDEQFF. The full variable domain, rest sourced from reference TRBV18 and TRBJ2-1, is NAGVMQNPRHLVRRRGQEARLRCSPMKGHSHVYWYRQLPEEGLKFMVYLQKENIIDESGMPKERFSAEFPKEGPSILRIQQVVRGDSAAYFCASSTSFRDEQFFGPGTRLTVL.

The chain joins TRBV5-1 to TRBJ2-3; 9 bases are a match to TRBD2. V dropped 0 bases and J dropped 4; count of bases not matched to a gene: 12. The CDR3 length is 18 residues. Germline V lookup: CDR1 SGHRS, CDR2 YFSETQ. The CDR3 DNA is TGCGCCAGCAGCTTGGTAGGCCGGGGTAGCGGGAGCCCAGATACGCAGTATTTT. Residues: CASSLVGRGSGSPDTQYF. Full variable domain (rest looked up from reference TRBV5-1 and TRBJ2-3): KAGVTQTPRYLIKTRGQQVTLSCSPISGHRSVSWYQQTPGQGLQFLFEYFSETQRNKGNFPGRFSGRQFSNSRSEMNVSTLELGDSALYLCASSLVGRGSGSPDTQYFGPGTRLTVL.

CDR3 sequence: CASSVDGGSNQPQHF. In DNA, the CDR3 is TGTGCCAGCAGCGTAGACGGGGGAAGCAATCAGCCCCAGCATTTT. The chain couples TRBV9 to TRBJ1-5, with D perhaps TRBD1 (5 bases). This CDR3 has 15 residues. Per the germline V gene, CDR1 is SGDLS and CDR2 is YYNGEE. V was pared by 0 bases and J by 1 base, with 8 bases between.

Remarks on this clone: Other DNA variants within this sample encode the same CDR3. The chain is built from TRBV7-9 and TRBJ2-7, with 11 bases aligning to TRBD2. Trimming cost V 0 bases and J 2 bases; bases outside gene matches: 0. This CDR3 is built from 15 residues. Per the germline V gene, CDR1 is SEHNR and CDR2 is FQNEAQ (reference sequence). The CDR3 coding sequence is TGTGCCAGCAGCTTAGCGGGACTAGCGGCCTACGAGCAGTACTTC. As protein: CASSLAGLAAYEQYF.

This chain uses TRBV5-1 with TRBJ2-2, with 15 bases lining up with TRBD2. Germline loops: CDR1 SGHRS, CDR2 YFSETQ. With 4 bases clipped from V and 15 bases from J, the junction kept 13 bases outside the gene matches. This CDR3 is 16 amino acids long. CDR3 DNA: TGCGCCAGCAGCGAAGAACCGGGACTAGCGGGAGGAAAGTTGTTTTTT. It codes for CASSEEPGLAGGKLFF.

The rearrangement uses TRBV4-3 and TRBJ2-7; unclear D gene. The CDR3 consists of 15 residues. V lost 0 bases and J lost 0, with 9 bases in between. Germline lookup yields CDR1 LGHNA and CDR2 YSLEER. CDR3 bases: TGCGCCAGCAGCCAAGAGTTTCCCAGCTCCTACGAGCAGTACTTC. Translation: CASSQEFPSSYEQYF.